A selection of T cell receptor beta chains follows, all from one sample in a study of T cell repertoires in cytomegalovirus infection. TCRdb fed the reads into MiXCR, producing one record per CDR3 protein. The sample has hundreds of thousands of distinct CDR3 sequences, roughly 30% seen once. The sample was PBMCs. These receptors all stem from a human donor in good health (CMV status not recorded). Some clones in this sample may be carry-over from other donors' samples. Each CDR3 is given with its conserved first and last residue. A D gene is named only where the DNA matches it firmly. The size of a clone is reported for some rows only, either as once, few or many, or as a class for expanded clones.

-	TRBD2	TRBJ2-7	TRBV20-1	CSASSSGNHYEQYF	TGCAGTGCTAGTTCGAGCGGGAACCACTACGAGCAGTACTTC
once	-	TRBJ1-4	TRBV2	CASSEATRGTGEKLFF	TGTGCCAGCAGTGAAGCTACGAGGGGCACGGGAGAAAAACTGTTTTTT
few	-	TRBJ2-2	TRBV18	CASSPVNRGKAGELFF	TGTGCCAGCTCACCAGTGAACCGGGGCAAGGCCGGGGAGCTGTTTTTT
few	-	TRBJ1-1	TRBV5-5	CASSLSLSGLTEAFF	TGTGCCAGCAGCTTGAGTCTCAGTGGGCTCACTGAAGCTTTCTTT
-	-	TRBJ1-2	TRBV2	CASRETITKPNYGYTF	TGTGCCAGCAGAGAAACCATAACGAAACCTAACTATGGCTACACCTTC
many	-	TRBJ1-5	TRBV7-8	CASSLGSFLVSNQPQHF	TGTGCCAGCAGCTTAGGGTCTTTTTTGGTTAGCAATCAGCCCCAGCATTTT
-	TRBD2	TRBJ2-1	TRBV19	CASTERGDNEQFF	TGTGCCAGTACCGAGCGGGGCGACAATGAGCAGTTCTTC
many	-	TRBJ1-6	TRBV12-3/TRBV12-4	CASSETVTLMPLHF	TGTGCCAGCAGTGAAACAGTGACCCTTATGCCCCTCCACTTT
-	-	TRBJ2-1	TRBV29-1	CSVAQGGGNEQFF	TGCAGCGTGGCACAGGGCGGGGGCAATGAGCAGTTCTTC
few	-	TRBJ1-3	TRBV7-3	CASSLNAEAGNTIYF	TGTGCCAGCAGCTTAAACGCAGAAGCTGGAAACACCATATATTTT
few	-	TRBJ2-6	TRBV29-1	CSVSMRSEGANVLTF	TGCAGCGTTTCTATGAGGAGCGAGGGGGCCAACGTCCTGACTTTC
-	-	TRBJ2-1	TRBV7-6	CASSLGSPAAHNEQFF	TGTGCCAGCAGCTTAGGTTCCCCAGCGGCTCACAATGAGCAGTTCTTC
-	TRBD1	TRBJ2-2	TRBV2	CASSGWTGATGELFF	TGTGCCAGCAGTGGCTGGACAGGGGCCACCGGGGAGCTGTTTTTT
many	TRBD1	TRBJ1-1	TRBV7-6	CASSTGQGYTEAFF	TGTGCCAGCAGCACCGGACAGGGCTACACTGAAGCTTTCTTT
few	TRBD2	TRBJ2-3	TRBV12-3/TRBV12-4	CASSTGLAGGVDTQYF	TGTGCCAGCAGCACCGGACTAGCGGGGGGGGTGGATACGCAGTATTTT
-	TRBD1	TRBJ1-4	TRBV29-1	CSVRAGTGDEKLFF	TGCAGCGTTCGAGCCGGGACAGGGGATGAAAAACTGTTTTTT
-	TRBD1	TRBJ2-7	TRBV6-1	CASMATGAYEQYF	TGTGCCAGCATGGCGACAGGGGCCTACGAGCAGTACTTC
few	-	TRBJ2-5	TRBV20-1	CSATIDHQETQYF	TGCAGTGCTACCATAGACCACCAAGAGACCCAGTACTTC
-	TRBD2	TRBJ2-7	TRBV7-2	CASSLSVAGGIGYEQYF	TGTGCCAGCAGCTTATCTGTAGCGGGGGGAATAGGGTACGAGCAGTACTTC
many	TRBD2	TRBJ2-3	TRBV6-6	CASSYGASGGSPDTQYF	TGTGCCAGCAGTTACGGGGCTAGCGGGGGGTCCCCAGATACGCAGTATTTT
-	-	TRBJ2-7	TRBV4-3	CASSQRRGWGALYEQYF	TGCGCCAGCAGCCAAAGGCGAGGCTGGGGGGCTTTATACGAGCAGTACTTC
-	TRBD1	TRBJ2-7	TRBV18	CASSGAGGDEQYF	TGTGCCAGCTCAGGCGCAGGGGGTGACGAGCAGTACTTC
few	TRBD1	TRBJ2-1	TRBV5-1	CASSYKLTGPNEQFF	TGCGCCAGCAGCTATAAGTTGACAGGGCCCAATGAGCAGTTCTTC
-	-	TRBJ1-5	TRBV27	CASSLIPGGPNQPQHF	TGTGCCAGCAGTTTAATACCCGGAGGCCCGAATCAGCCCCAGCATTTT
once	-	TRBJ2-1	TRBV15	CATSRGRTSSYNEQFF	TGTGCCACCAGCAGGGGACGGACGAGCTCCTACAATGAGCAGTTCTTC
many	-	TRBJ2-3	TRBV7-8	CASSLDGGTPTDTQYF	TGTGCCAGCAGCTTAGATGGGGGGACCCCCACAGATACGCAGTATTTT
few	-	TRBJ2-5	TRBV7-8	CASSWRQPQETQYF	TGTGCCAGCAGCTGGAGACAGCCGCAAGAGACCCAGTACTTC
many	-	TRBJ2-6	TRBV12-3/TRBV12-4	CASRKTGSSGANVLTF	TGTGCCAGCAGAAAAACAGGAAGCTCTGGGGCCAACGTCCTGACTTTC
-	TRBD1	TRBJ1-2	TRBV7-8	CASSLTGIGYTF	TGTGCCAGCAGCTTGACAGGGATAGGCTACACCTTC
-	TRBD1	TRBJ2-4	TRBV7-8	CASSLGDRVDIQYF	TGTGCCAGCAGCTTAGGAGACAGGGTGGACATTCAGTACTTC
few	TRBD1	TRBJ1-3	TRBV7-9	CASSPDRGGNTIYF	TGTGCCAGCAGCCCGGACAGGGGTGGAAACACCATATATTTT
few	-	TRBJ2-7	TRBV4-1	CASSQDSLNNFYEQYF	TGCGCCAGCAGCCAAGATTCTCTTAACAACTTCTACGAGCAGTACTTC
many	-	TRBJ2-2	TRBV7-2	CASSSVNLNTGELFF	TGTGCCAGCAGCTCAGTAAATCTGAACACCGGGGAGCTGTTTTTT
few	-	TRBJ1-1	TRBV19	CASSSAGFTEAFF	TGTGCCAGTAGTTCGGCAGGGTTTACTGAAGCTTTCTTT
-	-	TRBJ1-2	TRBV6-1	CASSSRGGENYGYTF	TGTGCCAGCAGTTCCCGGGGAGGGGAAAACTATGGCTACACCTTC
few	-	TRBJ1-3	TRBV25-1	CASSDRGPPGNTIYF	TGTGCCAGCAGTGATAGGGGACCCCCCGGAAACACCATATATTTT
few	-	TRBJ1-2	TRBV28	CASSLGRKIYGYTF	TGTGCCAGCAGCCTGGGACGGAAGATCTATGGCTACACCTTC
-	TRBD2	TRBJ2-1	TRBV6-2/TRBV6-3	CASRYSGGANEQFF	TGTGCCAGCCGGTACAGCGGGGGGGCCAATGAGCAGTTCTTC
many	TRBD1	TRBJ2-7	TRBV28	CASSSSGQVSYEQYF	TGTGCCAGCAGTTCCTCCGGACAGGTTTCATACGAGCAGTACTTC
few	-	TRBJ1-1	TRBV10-3	CAISDPGASNTEAFF	TGTGCCATCAGTGACCCCGGGGCATCGAACACTGAAGCTTTCTTT
-	-	TRBJ1-6	TRBV20-1	CSAAPRQGPNSPLHF	TGCAGTGCTGCCCCACGTCAGGGACCTAATTCACCCCTCCACTTT
-	-	TRBJ2-3	TRBV6-6	CASSYSPRADTQYF	TGTGCCAGCAGTTACTCACCCCGCGCAGATACGCAGTATTTT
-	-	TRBJ2-1	TRBV12-3/TRBV12-4	CASSTLGLSSYNEQFF	TGTGCCAGCAGTACGCTTGGCCTTAGCTCCTACAATGAGCAGTTCTTC
-	-	TRBJ2-7	TRBV18	CASSPAGGATYEQYF	TGTGCCAGCTCACCTGCGGGCGGGGCCACCTACGAGCAGTACTTC
many	-	TRBJ2-5	TRBV7-2	CASSLAQGRGETQYF	TGTGCCAGCAGCTTAGCGCAGGGCCGGGGAGAGACCCAGTACTTC
-	TRBD1	TRBJ2-7	TRBV12-3/TRBV12-4	CASSQQGNSYEQYF	TGTGCCAGCAGTCAACAGGGGAACTCCTACGAGCAGTACTTC
-	TRBD1	TRBJ1-1	TRBV7-4	CASSLEGTGWTEAFF	TGTGCCAGCAGCTTAGAGGGGACAGGTTGGACTGAAGCTTTCTTT
many	-	TRBJ2-2	TRBV7-2	CASSLGLKAGELFF	TGTGCCAGCAGCTTAGGCCTAAAGGCCGGGGAGCTGTTTTTT
-	TRBD1	TRBJ1-5	TRBV6-1	CASSSEDRGNQPQHF	TGTGCCAGCAGCTCGGAGGACAGGGGCAATCAGCCCCAGCATTTT
-	TRBD1	TRBJ1-4	TRBV13	CASSSAGTGIEKLFF	TGTGCCAGCAGCTCCGCCGGGACAGGGATCGAAAAACTGTTTTTT
-	-	TRBJ1-6	TRBV6-1	CASSEAADNSPLHF	TGTGCCAGCAGTGAAGCGGCGGATAATTCACCCCTCCACTTT
-	TRBD1	TRBJ1-2	TRBV10-2	CASTGTGSYGYTF	TGCGCCAGCACCGGGACAGGGTCTTATGGCTACACCTTC